The sequence of this T cell receptor (beta chain) was determined in a study of T-cell memory formation after mild COVID-19. Worth noting for this clonotype: Its antigen is unidentified.

Constant-segment primers served in 5'RACE that generated TCR alpha and TCR beta cDNA libraries bearing sample barcodes and UMIs. MiXCR, run by TCRdb on the 5' RACE reads, gives a single entry per CDR3 protein. The data show approximately 430,000 distinct CDR3 sequences, more than 20% seen once. General study results and limits: Confirmation was lacking for SARS-CoV-2 specificity of second-wave clones that peaked on day 37. CD4+ contracting clones were mainly CM and EM; CD8+ ones, EMRA. Cross-reactive memory apparently joined, as some responding clones appeared in pre-infection memory.

The clonotype originates from an adult woman who had mild COVID-19 (a few samples of this study predate the infection). Cell type and time point are not known. The sequenced sample consisted of PBMCs or a T cell subset sorted from them (not recorded which).

The CDR3 region has the DNA TGTGCCAGCAGTTACGGGGCCCTGGGGAACTATGGCTACACCTTC. Translation gives CASSYGALGNYGYTF. The chain recombines TRBV6-6 with TRBJ1-2, with D perhaps matching TRBD1 (5 bases). From germline, CDR1 is MNHNY and CDR2 SVGAGI (reference sequence). V was trimmed by 2 bases and J by 2 bases, leaving 12 bases between them. CDR3 length equals 15 residues.